The clone carrying this TCR beta chain was detected many times. Its antigen is unknown. MiXCR, run by TCRdb on the 5' RACE reads, gives a single entry per CDR3 protein. The sample holds 50,000 to 60,000 distinct CDR3 sequences, under 7.5% seen once. V shed 2 bases, J shed 8 bases, and the junction held 6 bases outside the gene matches. CDR1 and CDR2 (germline): WSHSY, SAAADI. CDR3 length equals 15 residues. The record originates from a study of early T cells in non-severe SARS-CoV-2 infection. Study summary: Whole-blood bulk RNA, unsorted, was sequenced, and chains were unpaired. Whole-study results and caveats: In VDJdb matching, anti-spike CD8 responses were favored while private and CD4 specificities went missing.

The material was whole blood, obtained at baseline. The chain is built from TRBV10-2 and TRBJ1-4; TRBD1 matches 9 bases. The source is an adult who was a healthcare worker with PCR-confirmed SARS-CoV-2 infection or an uninfected control (not recorded which). Written as DNA, the CDR3 is TGCGCCAGCAGTGAGGGGGACAGGGCTCCCGAAAAACTGTTTTTT. Translated, it gives CASSEGDRAPEKLFF.